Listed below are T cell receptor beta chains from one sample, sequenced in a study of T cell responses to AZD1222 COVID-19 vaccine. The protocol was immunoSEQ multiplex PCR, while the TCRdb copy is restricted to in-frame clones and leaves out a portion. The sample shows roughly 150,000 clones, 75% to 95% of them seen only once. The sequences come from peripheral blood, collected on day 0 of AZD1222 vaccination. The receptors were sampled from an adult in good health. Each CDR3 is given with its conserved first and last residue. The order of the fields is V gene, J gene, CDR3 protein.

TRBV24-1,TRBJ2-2,CATSDFPDYTGELFF
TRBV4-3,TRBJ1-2,CASSQLATDSNYGYTF
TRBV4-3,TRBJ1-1,CASSQGIGTGRTEAFF
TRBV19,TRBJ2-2,CASSIVGNTGELFF
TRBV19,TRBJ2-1,CASRQLAGGSEQFF
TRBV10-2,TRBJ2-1,CASSSGTSGSWNEQFF
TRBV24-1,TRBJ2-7,CATSGAQSYEQYF
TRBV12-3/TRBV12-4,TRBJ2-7,CASSATYEQYF
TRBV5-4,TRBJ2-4,CASSFWGGLNIQYF
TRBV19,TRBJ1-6,CASSIEGENSPLHF
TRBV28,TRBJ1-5,CASTHPEGYSNQPQHF
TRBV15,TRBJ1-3,CATSTRTASGNTIYF
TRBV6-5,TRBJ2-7,CASRSYEQYF
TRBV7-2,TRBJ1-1,CASIVGGTEAFF
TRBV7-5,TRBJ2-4,CASLGTLLAKNIQYF
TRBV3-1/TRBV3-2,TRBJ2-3,CASSLRTLADTQYF
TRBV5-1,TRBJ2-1,CASSSPAAGPRANEQFF
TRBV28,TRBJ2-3,CASSPAGGSDTQYF
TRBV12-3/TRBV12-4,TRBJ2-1,CASSQDYNEQFF
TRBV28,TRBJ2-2,CASSLRDFVELFF
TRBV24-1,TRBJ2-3,CATRGQGTSPDTQYF
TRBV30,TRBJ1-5,CAWSVLGGTQPQHF
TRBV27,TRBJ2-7,CASSFHGTNTYEQYF
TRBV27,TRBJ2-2,CATLLPFDRSGELFF
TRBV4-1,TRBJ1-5,CASSPQAEQPQHF
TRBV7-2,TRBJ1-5,CASSLAPDREGRAQHF
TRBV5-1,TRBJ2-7,CASSLVASGRAYEQYF
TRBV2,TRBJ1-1,CASSVMNTEAFF
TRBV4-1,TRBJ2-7,CASSQERGGPPTGEQYF
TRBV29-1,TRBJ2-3,CSVDQGWTDTQYF
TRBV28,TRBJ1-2,CASSPGTKYGYTF
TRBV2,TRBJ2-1,CASTPEQGYNEQFF
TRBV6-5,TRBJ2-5,CASSYLSRSQETQYF
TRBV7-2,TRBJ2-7,CASSLGMGGEQYF
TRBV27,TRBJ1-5,CATRDGLEPQHF
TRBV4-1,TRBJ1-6,CASSQGVFNSPLHF
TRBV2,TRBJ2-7,CASSADRVEQYF
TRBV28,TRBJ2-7,CASTSAGGVSREQYF
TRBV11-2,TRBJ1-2,CASSLLGVSNGYTF
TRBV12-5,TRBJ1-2,CASGLAQTGTNYGYTF